A selection of T cell receptor beta chains follows, all from one sample in a study of CD8+ T cells in alopecia areata. Assay: immunoSEQ multiplex PCR; the TCRdb copy retains only in-frame clones and omits some. Among more than 200,000 clones, about two thirds were seen once, and the ten largest hold approximately 1.2%. Sequences were derived from CD4+ T cells sorted from blood, sampled at week 0. The receptor source for this set is a human donor with alopecia areata. CDR3s include the opening cysteine and the closing phenylalanine or tryptophan. The D gene is left open where the match is weak. A row's size may be missing; if present it is once, few, many or a size class.

j_call d_call v_call clone_size cdr3_nt cdr3_aa
TRBJ2-3 TRBD2 TRBV30 . TGTGCCTGTGTCGGGGGGGAGAGAGATACGCAGTATTTT CACVGGERDTQYF
TRBJ2-7 TRBD1 TRBV29-1 . TGCAGCGCTGCCGGGACAGCCACGTACGAGCAGTACTTC CSAAGTATYEQYF
TRBJ2-3 TRBD2 TRBV27 . TGTGCCAGCAGTTTGCCGGGACTAGCGGCTAGCACAGATACGCAGTATTTT CASSLPGLAASTDTQYF
TRBJ2-7 . TRBV30 . TGTGCCTGGAGTCGACAGGCACACATCTACGAGCAGTACTTC CAWSRQAHIYEQYF
TRBJ1-3 . TRBV30 . TGTGCCTGGAGTCCCAGGTCTGGAAACACCATATATTTT CAWSPRSGNTIYF
TRBJ2-1 . TRBV5-1 once TGCGCCAGCAGCTGGGATCTAACCTACAATGAGCAGTTCTTC CASSWDLTYNEQFF
TRBJ2-1 . TRBV7-8 . TGTGCCAGCAGCGTCCGGGACCTCAATGAGCAGTTCTTC CASSVRDLNEQFF
TRBJ1-3 . TRBV29-1 . TGCAGCGTTGACCTAGGGTCGGGTGGAAACACCATATATTTT CSVDLGSGGNTIYF
TRBJ2-3 . TRBV7-9 . TGTGCCAGCAGCTTTTGGAAACCGGAAGGTACGCAGTATTTT CASSFWKPEGTQYF
TRBJ1-5 . TRBV30 . TGTGCCTGGAGTGTAATAAGTGGTCAGCCCCAGCATTTT CAWSVISGQPQHF
TRBJ2-7 . TRBV29-1 . TGCAGCGTTAGGTCAGGCCCCTACGAGCAGTACTTC CSVRSGPYEQYF
TRBJ1-6 . TRBV5-6 . TGTGCCAGCAGCTTCGGGGAGGATAATTCACCCCTCCACTTT CASSFGEDNSPLHF
TRBJ1-6 TRBD1 TRBV10-2 once TGCGCCAGCAGATTGGACAGGGATTCACCCCTCCACTTT CASRLDRDSPLHF
TRBJ2-3 . TRBV2 once TGTGCCAGCAGTGTCCGAGGCAAAGATACGCAGTATTTT CASSVRGKDTQYF
TRBJ2-4 TRBD2 TRBV10-3 . TGTGCCATCAGTGAGTCCCAGCGGGGGGAAAACATTCAGTACTTC CAISESQRGENIQYF
TRBJ2-3 . TRBV20-1 . TGCAGTGCAAGGTCGGCGGATACGCAGTATTTT CSARSADTQYF
TRBJ2-3 . TRBV5-1 . TGCGCCAGCAGCAGACCCGACGGAACAGATACGCAGTATTTT CASSRPDGTDTQYF
TRBJ2-3 . TRBV5-1 . TGCGCCAGCAGCTACCGGGACACAAGCACAGATACGCAGTATTTT CASSYRDTSTDTQYF
TRBJ2-1 . TRBV29-1 few TGCAGCGTTGAAGTGTGGAGCTCCTACAATGAGCAGTTCTTC CSVEVWSSYNEQFF
TRBJ2-1 . TRBV11-2 few TGTGCCAGCAGCTTAGACCAGGGTGCCTACAATGAGCAGTTCTTC CASSLDQGAYNEQFF
TRBJ1-4 . TRBV30 once TGTGCCTGGAGTGTCGGGGAAAAACTGTTTTTT CAWSVGEKLFF
TRBJ2-3 . TRBV9 . TGTGCCAGCAGCGTAGAGGCCGCCGAGTCTACGCAGTATTTT CASSVEAAESTQYF
TRBJ2-3 . TRBV20-1 . TGCAGTGCTTATGGGGCGGGTACGCAGTATTTT CSAYGAGTQYF
TRBJ2-5 . TRBV7-2 few TGTGCCAGCAGCACCTACCAAGAGACCCAGTACTTC CASSTYQETQYF
TRBJ1-2 . TRBV9 few TGTGCCAGCAGCGTCGGCACTGAGATCTATGGCTACACCTTC CASSVGTEIYGYTF
TRBJ2-3 . TRBV7-9 . TGTGCCAGCAGCCCTCGGCGCGGGGTTGGAGATACGCAGTATTTT CASSPRRGVGDTQYF
TRBJ1-6 TRBD1 TRBV4-3 . TGCGCCAGCAGCCAAGATTCGGGACAGAGAAATTCACCCCTCCACTTT CASSQDSGQRNSPLHF
TRBJ1-2 . TRBV5-6 . TGTGCCAGCAGCTCGGATCCAGGGACCTATGGCTACACCTTC CASSSDPGTYGYTF
TRBJ1-6 . TRBV28 . TGTGCCAGCACCTCTCCCGGGGTTAGCTCCTATAATTCACCCCTCCACTTT CASTSPGVSSYNSPLHF
TRBJ1-2 TRBD1 TRBV2 . TGTGCCAGCAGTGAACAACTCAATGACAGGGTCGGGCTCTATGGCTACACCTTC CASSEQLNDRVGLYGYTF
TRBJ2-4 . TRBV2 . TGTGCCAGCAGGGAGACCTGGGTCATTCAGTACTTC CASRETWVIQYF